Following are 6 T cell receptor beta chains from one sample sequenced in a study of control samples from healthy donors and cancer patients. Profiling relied on immunoSEQ multiplex PCR, and the TCRdb table lists in-frame clones only, not all of them. The sample consists of 30,000 to 40,000 clones, approximately 95% of them appearing once. The source material was PBMCs. The receptors stem from a man aged 40-50 years with colorectal cancer.

V and J are TRBV15 and TRBJ1-2; D not certain. V was clipped by 3 bases and J by 8 bases, with 19 bases between them. The CDR3 loop spans 15 amino acids. Per germline, CDR1 LNHNV and CDR2 YYDKDF (reference sequence). In DNA form, the CDR3 reads TGTGCCACCAGCAGTAAGACACACCGAACTGGGGGCTACACCTTC. Protein sequence: CATSSKTHRTGGYTF.

The gene calls are TRBV7-9 and TRBJ1-4; 8 bases map to TRBD1. CDR1 SEHNR and CDR2 FQNEAQ come from the germline V gene (reference sequence). The CDR3 is 17 amino acids. V shed 5 bases and J 3 bases; nucleotides not matched to a gene: 11. The CDR3 nucleotides are TGTGCCAGCAGCGAAATTAGCCAGGGGGCGTCTAATGAAAAACTGTTTTTT. Encoded protein: CASSEISQGASNEKLFF.

This chain joins TRBV5-1 and TRBJ1-1, with 11 bases lining up with TRBD1. CDR3 size: 14 residues. V lost 4 bases and J lost 5; bases outside the gene matches: 4. Germline V gene lookup returns CDR1 SGHRS and CDR2 YFSETQ. This chain's CDR3 is CASSVDRGQTEAFF. The CDR3 region has the DNA TGCGCCAGCAGCGTGGACAGGGGGCAGACTGAAGCTTTCTTT.

The chain combines TRBV7-2 with TRBJ2-7; no firm D call. Trimming cost V 5 bases and J 0 bases, with 14 bases left between them. Germline V gene sequence: CDR1 SGHTA, CDR2 FQGNSA. The CDR3 length is 15 residues. The CDR3 DNA reads TGTGCCAGCAGCCCACCATTGGGAAACTCCTACGAGCAGTACTTC. This gives the protein CASSPPLGNSYEQYF.

This clone was observed once. V and J are TRBV7-2 and TRBJ2-5; 9 bases match TRBD2. Trimming cost V 6 bases and J 2 bases; bases outside gene matches: 7. The CDR3 extends over 15 amino acids. In germline, CDR1 is SGHTA, CDR2 FQGNSA. CDR3 sequence reads: CASRRSAGGQETQYF. The CDR3 region has the DNA TGTGCCAGCAGAAGAAGCGCGGGGGGGCAAGAGACCCAGTACTTC.

The chain employs TRBV30 and TRBJ2-5; 10 bases align to TRBD2. Germline lookup yields CDR1 GTSNPN and CDR2 SVGIG (reference sequence). After removal of 0 bases from V and 4 bases from J, the junction contained 8 bases not matched to a gene. The CDR3 extends over 16 amino acids. Here the CDR3 DNA reads TGTGCCTGGAGTGTAAGGGGACTAGCGTCCCGAGAGACCCAGTACTTC. Its translation: CAWSVRGLASRETQYF.